The T cell receptor beta chain described here comes from a study of cytomegalovirus exposure and HLA in healthy donors. Regarding the study as a whole: In a later analysis, TCR beta V- and J-gene trimming was associated with a missense DCLRE1C variant.

It was with 60 Vbeta and 13 Jbeta primers that the PCR ran. In the source study's methods: An analysis that came later counted roughly 80 million unique TCR beta chains, around 10 million shared. Repertoires were generated with immunoSEQ multiplex PCR, while TCRdb's copy carries only in-frame clones and drops some. The DNA gave D and trimming, while V, J and clone size come from that table. The sample has 150,000 to 200,000 clones; more than 80% are singletons. This clone showed up just a few times. Its antigen remains unidentified. Trimming left V 2 bases short and J 1 base short, with 10 bases between. The CDR3 is made up of 15 amino acids. Germline V lookup: CDR1 MGHRA, CDR2 YSYEKL.

Sequences were obtained from PBMCs. The chain has TRBV4-1 and TRBJ2-3, with a possible D match to TRBD1 (7 bases). This sequence originates from a young woman in good health and CMV-seropositive. The DNA of the CDR3 is TGCGCCAGCAGCCAACAGGGGGGTGGCACAGATACGCAGTATTTT. It is translated as CASSQQGGGTDTQYF.